These 20 T cell receptor beta chains share one sample of origin, sequenced in a study of cytomegalovirus exposure and HLA in healthy donors. PCR primers comprised 60 Vbeta and 13 Jbeta primers. The method was immunoSEQ multiplex PCR; TCRdb's version includes in-frame clones alone and lacks a portion of them. The sample holds about 220,000 clones, under 80% seen once. The material sequenced was PBMCs. These TCRs come from a woman aged 30 to 39 in good health and CMV-seronegative.

The V gene is TRBV10-3, the J gene TRBJ1-1; D is perhaps TRBD1 (6 bases). Germline V CDR1 and CDR2: ENHRY, SYGVKD. This CDR3 spans 13 amino acids. V lost 10 bases, J lost 4 bases, and 16 bases lay in between. The CDR3 DNA reads TGTGCCACCTTATATGACAGGAGCACTGAAGCTTTCTTT. The encoded protein is CATLYDRSTEAFF.

The V gene is TRBV6-4, the J gene TRBJ1-1; no clear D gene. The CDR3 spans 13 residues. Germline CDR1 and CDR2: MRHNA and SNTAGT. V was trimmed by 2 bases and J by 0 bases, leaving 4 bases between them. The CDR3 DNA sequence: TGTGCCAGCAGTGACCACATGAACACTGAAGCTTTCTTT. Its protein product is CASSDHMNTEAFF.

The V gene is TRBV11-3, the J gene TRBJ2-3, with 7 bases aligning to TRBD2. CDR3 length equals 15 residues. From germline, CDR1 is SGHNT and CDR2 YENEEA. V was clipped by 0 bases and J by 1 base; unmatched bases: 1. CDR3 protein: CASSLDSGGTDTQYF. The CDR3 DNA reads as TGTGCCAGCAGCTTAGACAGCGGGGGCACAGATACGCAGTATTTT.

The V call is TRBV6-5, the J call TRBJ1-5, with D hard to call. V was clipped by 5 bases and J by 5 bases, with 13 bases between them. Germline CDR1 MNHEY, CDR2 SVGAGI. The CDR3 runs to 14 residues. The CDR3 protein is CASSVEVNDQPQHF. The CDR3 coding sequence is TGTGCCAGCAGTGTAGAGGTAAACGATCAGCCCCAGCATTTT.

A remark on this clone: One end of the junction is discordant with germline, which a read error may explain. The chain links TRBV10-3 to TRBJ2-1; tentatively, D is TRBD2 (5 bases). Germline V CDR1 and CDR2: ENHRY, SYGVKD. The CDR3 runs to 17 residues. The CDR3 bases are TGTGTCATCAGTGAGTCGATCCTGGACTTTCAGTACAATGAGCAGTTCTTC. Translation: CVISESILDFQYNEQFF.

The chain employs TRBV5-1 and TRBJ2-7; TRBD1 might be the D (5 bases). The CDR3 totals 14 residues. V lost 3 bases and J 0 bases, leaving 10 bases between the germline ends. Germline-derived CDR1 and CDR2 are SGHRS and YFSETQ. Here the CDR3 reads CASSSTAGSYEQYF. The CDR3 DNA follows: TGCGCCAGCAGCTCGACAGCCGGCTCCTACGAGCAGTACTTC.

V usage is TRBV28 and J usage is TRBJ2-1, with 8 bases matching TRBD2. Trimming cost V 7 bases and J 7 bases; bases outside gene matches: 6. Germline CDR1 and CDR2: MDHEN and SYDVKM. The CDR3 loop spans 13 amino acids. CDR3: CASMGGRSNEQFF. CDR3 coding DNA: TGTGCCAGCATGGGCGGGAGGTCAAATGAGCAGTTCTTC.

The rearrangement joins TRBV18 to TRBJ2-1, with 12 bases that match TRBD2. V gave up 3 bases and J gave up 4 bases; unmatched junction bases: 4. Germline V gene sequence: CDR1 KGHSH, CDR2 LQKENI. This CDR3 spans 16 amino acids. The CDR3 reads CASSPLAGGSYNEQFF. The CDR3 DNA reads TGTGCCAGCTCACCCCTAGCGGGGGGGTCTTACAATGAGCAGTTCTTC.

This clone has only a few counts. The CDR3 DNA reads as TGTGCCAGCAGCTTGGGCGGGAGGGCAGGCACAGATACGCAGTATTTT. Translating gives CASSLGGRAGTDTQYF. The V gene is TRBV5-4, the J gene TRBJ2-3, with 9 bases lining up with TRBD2. The CDR3 runs 16 residues. Trimming at V came to 0 bases and at J to 1 base, leaving 3 bases not matched to a gene. Germline CDR1 and CDR2: SGHNT and YYREEE (reference sequence).

This chain joins TRBV2 and TRBJ1-1; D is undetermined. V dropped 0 bases and J dropped 1 base, with 6 bases sitting between them. Germline loops: CDR1 SNHLY, CDR2 FYNNEI. The CDR3 has 14 residues. CDR3 sequence (DNA): TGTGCCAGCAGTGAAGCGCGCAAGAACACTGAAGCTTTCTTT. Amino acids: CASSEARKNTEAFF.

The gene calls are TRBV15 and TRBJ1-5; no clear D. CDR1 is LNHNV, CDR2 YYDKDF, per germline (reference sequence). This CDR3 has 14 amino acids. Trimming removed 3 bases at V and 6 bases at J, with 12 bases between. This CDR3 reads CATSSQASGQPQHF. As DNA, the CDR3 is TGTGCCACCAGCAGCCAGGCAAGCGGTCAGCCCCAGCATTTT.

Concerning this clone itself: One end of the junction varies from germline; a read error may be responsible. This sequence joins TRBV11-1 and TRBJ2-3; 7 nucleotides align to TRBD2. Germline V CDR1 and CDR2: SGHAT, FQDESV (reference sequence). The CDR3 consists of 13 residues. CDR3 residues: CASSSFGGRVSDF. The CDR3 DNA sequence: TGTGCCAGCAGCTCCTTCGGAGGGAGGGTTTCGGATTTT.

The chain recombines TRBV5-4 with TRBJ1-2; 8 bases align to TRBD1. The CDR3 is made up of 13 amino acids. Trimming removed 6 bases from V and 7 bases from J; junction bases left unmatched: 8. Germline V gene sequence: CDR1 SGHNT, CDR2 YYREEE (reference sequence). CDR3 coding DNA: TGTGCCAGCAACGTGCAGGGGGCGCCTGGCTACACCTTC. Its translation is CASNVQGAPGYTF.

This clone has only one observation. The chain carries TRBV30 and TRBJ2-4, with D possibly matching TRBD1 (6 bases). Deletions cut 4 bases from V and 6 bases from J, with 7 bases between. The germline V gene encodes CDR1 GTSNPN and CDR2 SVGIG (reference sequence). The CDR3 is 11 amino acids. The CDR3 DNA is TGTGCCTGGAAACAGGGAAACATTCAGTACTTC. The encoded protein is CAWKQGNIQYF.

The CDR3: CAISRDRVDYGYTF. Here the CDR3 DNA reads TGTGCCATCAGCCGGGACAGGGTCGACTATGGCTACACCTTC. V gene TRBV10-3 combines with J gene TRBJ1-2; the match to TRBD1 covers 9 bases. The CDR3 covers 14 residues. J was trimmed by 3 bases and V by 6 bases; bases with no gene match: 5. CDR1 is ENHRY, CDR2 SYGVKD, per germline.

This clone was counted a single time. In DNA form, the CDR3 reads TGTGCCAGTAGTACCCCGACAGTACTTGTTGAAGCTTTCTTT. This codes for CASSTPTVLVEAFF. V and J are TRBV19 and TRBJ1-1; tentative D call: TRBD1 (5 bases). Deletions cut 4 bases from V and 7 bases from J, with 16 bases between. The V gene's germline CDR1 is LNHDA and CDR2 SQIVND (reference sequence). CDR3 size: 14 residues.

The chain links TRBV6-1 to TRBJ1-1; 7 bases agree with TRBD1. This CDR3 spans 15 amino acids. The germline gives CDR1 MNHNS, CDR2 SASEGT. V gave up 8 bases and J gave up 1 base; unmatched junction bases: 10. DNA of the CDR3: TGTGCCAGCCCAATCGGGGACAGCCGGAACACTGAAGCTTTCTTT. Its protein product is CASPIGDSRNTEAFF.

This clone came up once. V usage is TRBV27 and J usage is TRBJ1-2; 9 positions match TRBD1. In germline, CDR1 is MNHEY, CDR2 SMNVEV (reference sequence). V shed 5 bases and J 1 base; nucleotides not matched to a gene: 11. The CDR3 has 17 residues. The CDR3: CASSPRQGGQYNYGYTF. As DNA, the CDR3 is TGTGCCAGCAGTCCCCGACAGGGGGGACAGTATAACTATGGCTACACCTTC.

This rearrangement joins TRBV7-3 to TRBJ2-3; 14 nucleotides match TRBD2. Looked up from germline, CDR1 is SGHTA and CDR2 is FQGTGA. J gave up 0 bases and V 6 bases, and 11 bases lay outside the gene matches. The CDR3 is 19 amino acids. CDR3 nucleotides: TGTGCCAGCAGTCCTGGACTAGCGGGAGGAAAGCCTAGCACAGATACGCAGTATTTT. It codes for CASSPGLAGGKPSTDTQYF.

CDR3 sequence: CASSDGGEDTQYF. CDR3 DNA sequence: TGTGCCAGCAGTGACGGGGGGGAAGATACGCAGTATTTT. J is TRBJ2-3 and V is TRBV13; 8 bases align to TRBD2. CDR1 and CDR2 from the germline V gene are PRHDT and FYEKMQ (reference sequence). The length of the CDR3 is 13 residues. Germline trimming cut 6 bases from V and 5 bases from J; bases unmatched to any gene: 4.